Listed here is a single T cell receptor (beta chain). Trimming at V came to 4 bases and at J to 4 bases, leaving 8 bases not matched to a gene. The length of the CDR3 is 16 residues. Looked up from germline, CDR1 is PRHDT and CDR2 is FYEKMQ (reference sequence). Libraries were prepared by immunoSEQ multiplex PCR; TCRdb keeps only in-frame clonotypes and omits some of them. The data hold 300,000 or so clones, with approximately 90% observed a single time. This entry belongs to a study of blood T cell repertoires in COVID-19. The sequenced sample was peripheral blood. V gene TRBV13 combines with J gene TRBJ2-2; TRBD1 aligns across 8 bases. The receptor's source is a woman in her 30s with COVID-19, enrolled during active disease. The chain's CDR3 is CASSSRTGRSTGELFF. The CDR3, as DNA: TGTGCCAGCAGCTCGCGGACAGGGAGGTCCACCGGGGAGCTGTTTTTT.